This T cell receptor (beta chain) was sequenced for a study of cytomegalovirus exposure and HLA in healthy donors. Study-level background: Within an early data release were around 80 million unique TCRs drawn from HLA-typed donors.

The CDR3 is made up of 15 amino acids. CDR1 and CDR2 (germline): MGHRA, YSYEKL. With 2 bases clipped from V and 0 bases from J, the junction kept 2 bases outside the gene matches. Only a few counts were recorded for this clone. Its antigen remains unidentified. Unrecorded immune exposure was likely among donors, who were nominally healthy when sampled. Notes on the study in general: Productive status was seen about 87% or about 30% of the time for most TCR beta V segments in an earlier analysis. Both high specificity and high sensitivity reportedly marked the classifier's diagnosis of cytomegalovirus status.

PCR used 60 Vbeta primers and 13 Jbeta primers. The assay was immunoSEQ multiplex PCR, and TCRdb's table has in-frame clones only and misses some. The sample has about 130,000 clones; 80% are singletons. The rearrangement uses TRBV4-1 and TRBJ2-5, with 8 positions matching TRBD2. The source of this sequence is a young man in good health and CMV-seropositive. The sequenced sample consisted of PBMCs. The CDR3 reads CASSQRAGDQETQYF. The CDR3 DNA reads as TGCGCCAGCAGCCAACGAGCGGGGGACCAAGAGACCCAGTACTTC.